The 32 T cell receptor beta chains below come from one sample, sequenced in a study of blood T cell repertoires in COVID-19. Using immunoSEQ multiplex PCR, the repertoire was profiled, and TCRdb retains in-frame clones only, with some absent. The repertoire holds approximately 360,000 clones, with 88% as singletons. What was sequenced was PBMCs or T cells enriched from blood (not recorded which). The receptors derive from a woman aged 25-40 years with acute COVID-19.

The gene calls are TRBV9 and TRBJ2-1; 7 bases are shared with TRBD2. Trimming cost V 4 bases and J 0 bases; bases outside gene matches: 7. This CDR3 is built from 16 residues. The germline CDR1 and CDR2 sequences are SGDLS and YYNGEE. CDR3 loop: CASSPWGGVSYNEQFF. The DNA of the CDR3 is TGTGCCAGCAGCCCGTGGGGGGGGGTCTCCTACAATGAGCAGTTCTTC.

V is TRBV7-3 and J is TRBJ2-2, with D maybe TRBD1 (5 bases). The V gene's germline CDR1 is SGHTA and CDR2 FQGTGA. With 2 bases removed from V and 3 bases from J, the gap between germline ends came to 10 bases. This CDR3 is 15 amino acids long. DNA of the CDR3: TGTGCCAGCAGCTTAGCAGGGTTACACACCGGGGAGCTGTTTTTT. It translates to CASSLAGLHTGELFF.

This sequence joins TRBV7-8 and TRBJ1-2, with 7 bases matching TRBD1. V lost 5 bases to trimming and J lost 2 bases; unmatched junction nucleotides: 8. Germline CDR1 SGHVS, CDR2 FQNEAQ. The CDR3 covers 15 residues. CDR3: CASSPYRGGNYGYTF. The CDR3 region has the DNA TGTGCCAGCAGCCCGTACAGGGGAGGCAACTATGGCTACACCTTC.

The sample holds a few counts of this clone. The CDR3 loop reads CATSDFWGGQAGELFF. The CDR3 DNA follows: TGTGCCACCAGTGATTTCTGGGGGGGGCAAGCCGGGGAGCTGTTTTTT. This chain connects TRBV24-1 to TRBJ2-2; D might be TRBD2 (7 bases). This CDR3 comprises 16 residues. Trimming shortened V by 1 base and J by 6 bases, and 14 bases separated the two germline ends. CDR1 and CDR2 from the germline V gene are KGHDR and SFDVKD.

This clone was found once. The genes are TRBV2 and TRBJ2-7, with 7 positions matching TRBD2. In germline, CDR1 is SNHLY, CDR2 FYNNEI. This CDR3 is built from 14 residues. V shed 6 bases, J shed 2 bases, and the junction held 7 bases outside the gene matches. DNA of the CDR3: TGTGCCAGCAGCCCCGCCGGGGGGACCTACGAGCAGTACTTC. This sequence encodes CASSPAGGTYEQYF.

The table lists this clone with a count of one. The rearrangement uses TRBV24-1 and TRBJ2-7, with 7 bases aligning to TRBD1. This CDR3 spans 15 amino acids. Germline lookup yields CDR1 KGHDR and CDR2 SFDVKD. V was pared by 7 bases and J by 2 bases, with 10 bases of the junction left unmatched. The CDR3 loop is CATSETGTETYEQYF. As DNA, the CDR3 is TGTGCCACCAGCGAGACCGGGACAGAGACCTACGAGCAGTACTTC.

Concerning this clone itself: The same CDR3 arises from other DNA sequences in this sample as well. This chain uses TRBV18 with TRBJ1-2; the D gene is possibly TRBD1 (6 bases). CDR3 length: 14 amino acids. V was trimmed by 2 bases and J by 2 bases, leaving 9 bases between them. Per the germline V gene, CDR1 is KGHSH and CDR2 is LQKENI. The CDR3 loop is CASSPGQPNYGYTF. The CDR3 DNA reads TGTGCCAGCTCACCAGGACAGCCAAACTATGGCTACACCTTC.

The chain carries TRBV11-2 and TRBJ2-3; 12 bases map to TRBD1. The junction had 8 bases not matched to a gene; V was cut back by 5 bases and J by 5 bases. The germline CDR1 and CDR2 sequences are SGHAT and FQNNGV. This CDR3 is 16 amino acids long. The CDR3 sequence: CASSRRGQGAGDTQYF. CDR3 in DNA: TGTGCCAGCAGCCGTCGGGGACAGGGGGCCGGAGATACGCAGTATTTT.

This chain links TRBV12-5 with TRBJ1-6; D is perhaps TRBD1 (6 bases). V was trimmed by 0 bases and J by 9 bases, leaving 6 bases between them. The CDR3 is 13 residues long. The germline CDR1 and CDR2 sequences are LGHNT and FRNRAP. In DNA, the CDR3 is TGTGCTAGTGGTTTGGTACAGGGTTCACCCCTCCACTTT. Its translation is CASGLVQGSPLHF.

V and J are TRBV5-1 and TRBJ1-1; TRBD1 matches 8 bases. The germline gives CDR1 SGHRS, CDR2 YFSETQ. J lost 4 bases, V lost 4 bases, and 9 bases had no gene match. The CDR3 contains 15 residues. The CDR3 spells CASSGESGGRTEAFF. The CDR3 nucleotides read TGCGCCAGCAGCGGAGAGTCAGGGGGCCGCACTGAAGCTTTCTTT.

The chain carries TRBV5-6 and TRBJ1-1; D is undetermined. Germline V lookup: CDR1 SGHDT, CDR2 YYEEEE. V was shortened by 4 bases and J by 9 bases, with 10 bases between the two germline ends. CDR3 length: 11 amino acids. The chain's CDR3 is CASSGGHQAFF. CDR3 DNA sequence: TGTGCCAGCAGCGGCGGCCATCAAGCTTTCTTT.

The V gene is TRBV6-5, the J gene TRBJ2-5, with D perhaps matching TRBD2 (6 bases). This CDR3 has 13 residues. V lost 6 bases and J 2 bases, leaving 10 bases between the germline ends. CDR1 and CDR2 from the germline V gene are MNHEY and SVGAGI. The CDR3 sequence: CASSGGKQETQYF. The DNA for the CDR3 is TGTGCCAGCAGCGGGGGAAAACAAGAGACCCAGTACTTC.

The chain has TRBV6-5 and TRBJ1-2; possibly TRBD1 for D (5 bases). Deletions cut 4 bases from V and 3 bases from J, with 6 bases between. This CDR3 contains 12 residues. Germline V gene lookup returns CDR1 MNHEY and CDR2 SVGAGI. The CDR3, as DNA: TGTGCCAGCAGTTTCAGGGACTATGGCTACACCTTC. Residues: CASSFRDYGYTF.

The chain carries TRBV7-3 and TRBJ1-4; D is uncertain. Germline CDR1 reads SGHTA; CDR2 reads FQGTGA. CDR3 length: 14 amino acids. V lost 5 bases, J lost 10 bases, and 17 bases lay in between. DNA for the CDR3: TGTGCCAGCAGCCCAGGTCCTACCAGCGGAAAACTGTTTTTT. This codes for CASSPGPTSGKLFF.

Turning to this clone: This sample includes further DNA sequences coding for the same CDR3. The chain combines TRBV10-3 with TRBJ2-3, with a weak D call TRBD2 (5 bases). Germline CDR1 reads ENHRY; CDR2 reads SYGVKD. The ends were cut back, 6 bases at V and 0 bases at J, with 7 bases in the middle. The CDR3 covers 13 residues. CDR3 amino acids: CAIRGGSTDTQYF. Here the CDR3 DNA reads TGTGCCATCAGAGGCGGGAGCACAGATACGCAGTATTTT.

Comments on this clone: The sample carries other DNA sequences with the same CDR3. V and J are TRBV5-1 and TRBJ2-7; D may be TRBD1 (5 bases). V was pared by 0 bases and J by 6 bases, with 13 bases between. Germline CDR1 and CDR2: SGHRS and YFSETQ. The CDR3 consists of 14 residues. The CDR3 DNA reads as TGCGCCAGCAGCTTGGGGGGCCAGGGTTCCGAGCAGTACTTC. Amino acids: CASSLGGQGSEQYF.

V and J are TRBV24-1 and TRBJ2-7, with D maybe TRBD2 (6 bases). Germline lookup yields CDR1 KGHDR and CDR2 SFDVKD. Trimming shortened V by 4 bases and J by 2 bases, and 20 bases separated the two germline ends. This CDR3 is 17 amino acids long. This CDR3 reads CATSDHPGQGGTYEQYF. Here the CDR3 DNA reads TGTGCCACCAGTGACCACCCGGGTCAGGGAGGAACCTACGAGCAGTACTTC.

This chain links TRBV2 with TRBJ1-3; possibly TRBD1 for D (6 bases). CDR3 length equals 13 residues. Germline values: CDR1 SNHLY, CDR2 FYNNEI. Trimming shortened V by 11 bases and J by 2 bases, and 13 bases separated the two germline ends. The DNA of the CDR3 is TGTGCCGCAGGGGCAGGGCCTGGAAACACCATATATTTT. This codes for CAAGAGPGNTIYF.

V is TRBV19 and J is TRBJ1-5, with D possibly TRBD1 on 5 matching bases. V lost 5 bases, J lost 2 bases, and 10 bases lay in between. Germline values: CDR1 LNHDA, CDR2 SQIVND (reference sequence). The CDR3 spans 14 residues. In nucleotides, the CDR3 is TGTGCCAGTAGTCCCCAGGGTGGCAATCAGCCCCAGCATTTT. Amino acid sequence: CASSPQGGNQPQHF. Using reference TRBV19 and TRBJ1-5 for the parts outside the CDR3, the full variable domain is DGGITQSPKYLFRKEGQNVTLSCEQNLNHDAMYWYRQDPGQGLRLIYYSQIVNDFQKGDIAEGYSVSREKKESFPLTVTSAQKNPTAFYLCASSPQGGNQPQHFGDGTRLSIL.

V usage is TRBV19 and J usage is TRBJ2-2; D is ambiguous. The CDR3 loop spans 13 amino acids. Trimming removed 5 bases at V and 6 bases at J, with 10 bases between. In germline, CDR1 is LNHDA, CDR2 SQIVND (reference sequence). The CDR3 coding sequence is TGTGCCAGTAGTCATGGTACACCCGGGGAGCTGTTTTTT. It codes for CASSHGTPGELFF.

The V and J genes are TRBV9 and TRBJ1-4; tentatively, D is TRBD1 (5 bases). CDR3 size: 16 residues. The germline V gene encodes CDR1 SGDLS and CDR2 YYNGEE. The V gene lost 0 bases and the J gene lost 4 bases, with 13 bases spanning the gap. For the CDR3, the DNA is TGTGCCAGCAGCGTAGTTTTACAAGGGGTTAATGAAAAACTGTTTTTT. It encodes CASSVVLQGVNEKLFF.

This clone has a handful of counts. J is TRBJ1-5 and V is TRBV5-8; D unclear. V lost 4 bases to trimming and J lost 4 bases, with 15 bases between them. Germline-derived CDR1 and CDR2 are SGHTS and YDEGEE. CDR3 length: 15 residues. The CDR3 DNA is TGTGCCAGCAGCCCGGGGATCTCGTCTAATCAGCCCCAGCATTTT. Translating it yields CASSPGISSNQPQHF.

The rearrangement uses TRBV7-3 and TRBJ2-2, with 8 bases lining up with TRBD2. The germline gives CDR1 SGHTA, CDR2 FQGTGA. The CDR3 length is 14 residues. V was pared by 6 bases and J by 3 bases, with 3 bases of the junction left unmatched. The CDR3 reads CASRPLADTGELFF. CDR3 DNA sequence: TGTGCCAGCAGACCACTAGCGGACACCGGGGAGCTGTTTTTT. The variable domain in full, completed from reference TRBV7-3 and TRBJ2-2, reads GAGVSQTPSNKVTEKGKYVELRCDPISGHTALYWYRQSLGQGPEFLIYFQGTGAADDSGLPNDRFFAVRPEGSVSTLKIQRTERGDSAVYLCASRPLADTGELFFGEGSRLTVL.

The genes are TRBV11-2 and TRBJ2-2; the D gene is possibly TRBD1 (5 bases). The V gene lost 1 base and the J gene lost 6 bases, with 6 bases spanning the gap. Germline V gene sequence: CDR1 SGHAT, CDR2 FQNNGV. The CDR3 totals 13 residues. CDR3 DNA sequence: TGTGCCAGCAGCTTAGTCAGGGCCGGGGAGCTGTTTTTT. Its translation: CASSLVRAGELFF.

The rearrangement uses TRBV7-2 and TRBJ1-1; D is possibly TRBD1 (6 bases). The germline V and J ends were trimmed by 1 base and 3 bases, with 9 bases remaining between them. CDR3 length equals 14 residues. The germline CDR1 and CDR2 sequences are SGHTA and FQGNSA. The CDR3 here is CASSLGQVYTEAFF. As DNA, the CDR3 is TGTGCCAGCAGCTTAGGACAGGTGTACACTGAAGCTTTCTTT.

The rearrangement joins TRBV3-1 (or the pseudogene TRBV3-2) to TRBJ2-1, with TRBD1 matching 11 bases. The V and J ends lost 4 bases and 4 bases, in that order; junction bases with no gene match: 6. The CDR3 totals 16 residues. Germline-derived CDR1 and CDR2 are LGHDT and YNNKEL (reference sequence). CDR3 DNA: TGTGCCAGCAGCCCCGGACAGGGGGCGCCGTACAATGAGCAGTTCTTC. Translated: CASSPGQGAPYNEQFF.

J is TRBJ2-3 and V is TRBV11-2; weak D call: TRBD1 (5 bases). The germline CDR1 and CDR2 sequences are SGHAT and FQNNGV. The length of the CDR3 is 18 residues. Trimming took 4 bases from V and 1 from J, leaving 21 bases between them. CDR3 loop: CASSSRGSREPRTDTQYF. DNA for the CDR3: TGTGCCAGCAGCTCTAGAGGTAGCAGGGAACCACGCACAGATACGCAGTATTTT.

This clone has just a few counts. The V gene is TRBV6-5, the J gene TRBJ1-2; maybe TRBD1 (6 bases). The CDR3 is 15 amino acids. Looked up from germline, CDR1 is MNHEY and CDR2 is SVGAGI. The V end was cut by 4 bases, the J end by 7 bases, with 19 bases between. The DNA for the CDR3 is TGTGCCAGCAGTTCGACAGGTATAGGGGAAGGTGGCTACACCTTC. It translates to CASSSTGIGEGGYTF.

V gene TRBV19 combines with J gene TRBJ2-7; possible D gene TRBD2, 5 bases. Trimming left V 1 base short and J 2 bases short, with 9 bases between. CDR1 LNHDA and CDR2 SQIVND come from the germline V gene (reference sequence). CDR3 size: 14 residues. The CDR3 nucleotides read TGTGCCAGTAGTATAGGTTTTAGCGCCTACGAGCAGTACTTC. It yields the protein CASSIGFSAYEQYF.

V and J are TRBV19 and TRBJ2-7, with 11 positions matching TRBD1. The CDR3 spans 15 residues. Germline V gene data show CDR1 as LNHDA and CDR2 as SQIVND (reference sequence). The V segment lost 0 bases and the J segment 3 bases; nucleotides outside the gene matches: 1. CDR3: CASSIDGTGGYEQYF. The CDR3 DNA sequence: TGTGCCAGTAGTATAGACGGGACAGGGGGCTACGAGCAGTACTTC.

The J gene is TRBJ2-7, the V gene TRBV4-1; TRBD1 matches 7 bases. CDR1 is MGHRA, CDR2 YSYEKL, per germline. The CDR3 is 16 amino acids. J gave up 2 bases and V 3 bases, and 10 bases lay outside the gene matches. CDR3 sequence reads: CASSQKPGQPPYEQYF. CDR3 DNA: TGCGCCAGCAGCCAGAAGCCGGGACAGCCACCCTACGAGCAGTACTTC.

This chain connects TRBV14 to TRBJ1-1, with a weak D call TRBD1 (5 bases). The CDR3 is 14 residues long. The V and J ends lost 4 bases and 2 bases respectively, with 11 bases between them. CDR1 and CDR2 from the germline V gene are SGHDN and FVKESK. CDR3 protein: CASSPLGGNTEAFF. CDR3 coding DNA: TGTGCCAGCAGCCCCCTCGGGGGAAACACTGAAGCTTTCTTT. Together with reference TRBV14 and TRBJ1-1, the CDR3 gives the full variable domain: EAGVTQFPSHSVIEKGQTVTLRCDPISGHDNLYWYRRVMGKEIKFLLHFVKESKQDESGMPNNRFLAERTGGTYSTLKVQPAELEDSGVYFCASSPLGGNTEAFFGQGTRLTVV.